This T cell receptor beta chain was recorded in a study of cytomegalovirus exposure and HLA in healthy donors. With respect to this clone: Its antigen remains unknown.

PCR used 60 Vbeta primers and 13 Jbeta primers. The repertoire was sequenced with immunoSEQ multiplex PCR; TCRdb's copy has only in-frame clones and lacks some. This sample carries 100,000 to 150,000 clones, roughly four fifths of them seen once, and the ten largest clones take 7.3%. The V gene's germline CDR1 is SGHTA and CDR2 FQGTGA. The J segment lost 8 bases and the V segment lost 11 bases, leaving 24 bases of the junction unmatched. CDR3 length: 19 amino acids. The study, taken as a whole, reports: In an earlier analysis, about 87% or about 30%: the productive usage of most TCR beta V segments.

The specimen sequenced was PBMCs. The source is a male donor in good health and CMV-seronegative. This chain links TRBV7-3 with TRBJ1-4; TRBD1 aligns across 12 bases. For the CDR3, the DNA is TGTGCCCGACTTCGAGCACCGGGACAGGGGGCGAGTGGGGAGGAAAAACTGTTTTTT. Its protein is CARLRAPGQGASGEEKLFF.